This T cell receptor beta chain emerged from a study of metastatic and nonmetastatic thyroid tumors. Whole-study context: Peripheral blood and tumor or nodule samples from malignant and benign thyroid patients were compared. Overall study results and limits: Benign nodules were reported to have significantly lower TCR beta diversity than malignant thyroid tumors, in blood and tumor.

As handled by the study authors: Differences in CDR3 between clinicopathological groups were drawn on to build a classifier intended to discriminate distant-metastatic papillary thyroid cancer patients. TCRdb re-processed the PCR reads through MiXCR. What appears here as the V and J calls and clone size reflects TCRdb's work, not the paper's. Of 23,000 or so clones listed, about 20% are singletons. This CDR3 contains 18 residues. V dropped 5 bases and J dropped 2 bases, with 24 bases sitting between them. Per the germline V gene, CDR1 is GTSNPN and CDR2 is SVGIG (reference sequence). This clone has a count of ten or more. Its specificity is unknown. Patients underwent thyroid surgery, and none had received any treatment before it.

The TCR originated in a male donor with papillary thyroid cancer or a benign thyroid nodule (not recorded which). Some clones in this sample may be carry-over from other donors' samples. The genes are TRBV30 and TRBJ1-4, with D perhaps TRBD1 (6 bases). The sample consisted of blood. In DNA, the CDR3 is TGTGCCTGGGAGCTACTGGGGGGCCGAAGGACGACTAATGAAAAACTGTTTTTT. Translated: CAWELLGGRRTTNEKLFF.